This T cell receptor (gamma chain) derives from a study of Vδ1+ human thymocytes. V lost 2 bases, J lost 0 bases, and 10 bases stayed unmatched. CDR3 length: 16 residues. The germline V gene encodes CDR1 GITISATS and CDR2 ISYDGTV (reference sequence). Alphabeta T cells were depleted, then CD3+ Vdelta1+ Vdelta2- thymocytes were FACS-sorted. Between roughly 98% and 99.6% of sorted thymocytes were Vdelta1+. Overall study findings and caveats: Thymic TRG and TRD repertoires appeared highly polyclonal, with Gaussian CDR3 length distributions. Many TRG clonotypes were shared between donors; TRD repertoires were essentially private. Unlike peripheral blood Vdelta1+ controls, thymic delta-chain sequences included roughly 18% Vdelta2 and few Vdelta3.

Extracted RNA was reverse transcribed into cDNA. Pooled V-gene forward primers with one constant-region reverse primer generated the CDR3 amplicons by multiplex PCR. TCRdb re-analyzed the multiplex PCR reads via CATT. The table shows approximately 25,000 gamma-chain clones, with 20% to 25% occurring only once. Remarks on this clone: Its cognate antigen is unknown.

This clonotype was obtained from a boy under two years old who had congenital heart surgery. This chain links TRGV9 with TRGJ1 or TRGJ2. The sequenced sample was Vdelta1+ gamma-delta thymocytes from the thymus. The sample's subset: FACS-sorted CD3+ TCRalphabeta- TCRVdelta1+ TCRVdelta2- thymocytes. The CDR3 spells CALWEDRNMNYYKKLF. The CDR3, as DNA: TGTGCCTTGTGGGAGGACCGTAACATGAATTATTATAAGAAACTCTTT.